Listed below are T cell receptor beta chains from one sample, sequenced in a study of cytomegalovirus exposure and HLA in healthy donors. Measured with immunoSEQ multiplex PCR; TCRdb has only the in-frame clones, and not every one. This sample has 220,000 or so clones, with 70% to 80% found just once. Sequenced input: PBMCs. Receptors originate from a woman aged 25 to 39 in good health and CMV-seronegative. The CDR3 runs from the conserved cysteine through the conserved F or W.

TRBJ1-1	TRBV10-1	CASSESVRESEAFF
TRBJ2-3	TRBV7-3	CASSPSTDTQYF
TRBJ2-7	TRBV9	CASSVGSGSYEQYF
TRBJ1-1	TRBV27	CASSPRQGMNTEAFF
TRBJ1-1	TRBV6-5	CASSYLARGSNTEAFF
TRBJ2-1	TRBV2	CASSEWGGSYNEQFF
TRBJ2-7	TRBV30	CAWSAGGEQYF
TRBJ2-4	TRBV6-1	CASSEDGRVIQYF
TRBJ2-7	TRBV6-5	CASSYDRTYEQYF
TRBJ1-1	TRBV7-3	CASSERRTGTNTEAFF
TRBJ2-5	TRBV6-5	CASSYGRLETQYF
TRBJ1-2	TRBV19	CASSITGNYGYTF
TRBJ2-7	TRBV18	CASSPLGTGAEQYF
TRBJ2-7	TRBV6-5	CASSPRPVSYEQYF
TRBJ1-2	TRBV19	CASSIVRGRANYGYTF
TRBJ1-2	TRBV2	CASHWVTGGDYGYTF
TRBJ2-1	TRBV7-3	CANSLNSAGSYSEQFF
TRBJ2-7	TRBV4-1	CASSHGQGRDEQYF
TRBJ1-4	TRBV18	CASSEGRVEELFF
TRBJ1-1	TRBV2	CASRVLGQGSEAFF
TRBJ2-2	TRBV6-5	CASRPGLMTGELFF
TRBJ2-7	TRBV4-1	CASSPTGLAGYEQYF
TRBJ1-3	TRBV5-1	CASSLTTGPSGNTIYF
TRBJ2-6	TRBV7-2	CASSLRSTGANVLTF
TRBJ2-7	TRBV7-8	CASSSSGRGGEQYF
TRBJ1-5	TRBV2	CASSEARGAGQPQHF
TRBJ1-1	TRBV18	CASSESGDTEAFF
TRBJ2-1	TRBV27	CASRPSGGLIYNEQFF
TRBJ2-4	TRBV19	CASSIEPGGLGGQYF
TRBJ1-4	TRBV12-5	CASGLTVNEKLFF
TRBJ2-5	TRBV6-1	CASADSLGETQYF
TRBJ1-1	TRBV2	CAIMKPGEYTEAFF
TRBJ1-3	TRBV7-9	CAGGSALSGNTIYF
TRBJ2-3	TRBV5-1	CASSLAAGISERAQYF
TRBJ2-1	TRBV1	CTSSQVHNGSLSYNEQFF
TRBJ2-1	TRBV18	CASSGGQGEANEQFF
TRBJ2-1	TRBV18	CASSPPLGSIDEQFF
TRBJ2-7	TRBV11-2	CASGLAGAYEQYF
TRBJ2-3	TRBV7-9	CASSFIPGLATDTQYF
TRBJ1-1	TRBV30	CAWSVLDRVAEAFF
TRBJ2-1	TRBV6-5	CAISRGEGHEQFF
TRBJ2-3	TRBV19	CASSIAGPSAGPTDTQYF
TRBJ2-6	TRBV6-1	CASSLRDTGANVLTF
TRBJ2-7	TRBV6-6	CASSIFTGTDSEQYF
TRBJ2-2	TRBV7-2	CASSPRGGLNTGELFF
TRBJ2-1	TRBV27	CASSLSSYNEQFF
TRBJ1-1	TRBV7-9	CASSLELNTEAFF
TRBJ2-5	TRBV5-1	CASSPEVMAGRGETQYF
TRBJ1-5	TRBV2	CATRREGNQPQHF
TRBJ1-1	TRBV5-1	CASSFTGSHTEAFF